This T cell receptor (beta chain) was documented in a study of Ad26.COV2.S vaccination and SARS-CoV-2 variants. Whole-study context: Donor was one of the participants in the Ad26.COV2.S arm of the COV1001 trial. The vaccine Ad26.COV2.S was put into the muscle once, or twice with 56 days between.

Sequenced by immunoSEQ multiplex PCR; TCRdb stores in-frame clones only, minus some. The data contain roughly 420,000 clones, roughly 90% of them singletons. In its sample, this clone was seen once. Its antigen remains unidentified. Treatment: some 19 received Ad26.COV2.S at low or high dose, single or two shots; 5 received placebo; per-sample allocation not given. Following the first vaccine or placebo injection, samples were taken on day 63. A Boston adult aged 18-55 years was the donor. Germline CDR1 SGHVS, CDR2 FQNEAQ. The CDR3 totals 13 residues. Losses at the gene ends were 5 bases for V and 5 bases for J; bases not matched to a gene: 4. Study-wide results and caveats: There was a possibility that the TCR breadth and depth analyses underestimated total T cell responses.

The rearrangement uses TRBV7-8 and TRBJ2-7; TRBD1 matches at 9 bases. Sequencing was performed on peripheral blood, taken in a trial of Ad26.COV2.S vaccine versus placebo. The receptor was isolated from a person between 18 and 65 years old who received the Ad26.COV2.S COVID-19 vaccine or a placebo. CDR3 bases: TGTGCCAGCAGCGCAGGGACAGGGAACGAGCAGTACTTC. It is translated as CASSAGTGNEQYF.